The 27 T cell receptor beta chains listed next were all sequenced from one sample in a study of T-cell reconstitution after alpha-beta-depleted transplantation in children. Unique molecular identifiers were used in preparing the TCRbeta library. TCRdb redid the calling of the PCR reads with MiXCR, one entry per CDR3 protein. Seen here are approximately 230,000 distinct CDR3 sequences, more than 20% observed once, and the top ten hold about 2.5%. The sample was PBMCs, taken before TCRalphabeta/CD19-depleted stem cell transplant. These receptors all stem from a girl aged 2 to 10 with Fanconi anemia, due to receive a stem cell transplant.

The chain carries TRBV5-1 and TRBJ2-7, with D unresolved. Trimming took off 4 bases at V and 2 bases at J, with 13 bases between the two ends. The CDR3 has 14 amino acids. The V gene's germline CDR1 is SGHRS and CDR2 YFSETQ. CDR3 sequence reads: CASSTKGPTYEQYF. The CDR3 DNA sequence: TGCGCCAGCAGCACTAAAGGCCCAACCTACGAGCAGTACTTC.

This clonotype was detected ten times or more. The chain recombines TRBV12-3 or TRBV12-4 with TRBJ1-1; D gene unclear. V lost 5 bases, J lost 1 base, and 5 bases lay in between. The CDR3 is 12 residues long. The CDR3 loop reads CASSRRNTEAFF. Written as DNA, the CDR3 is TGTGCCAGCAGTCGGAGGAACACTGAAGCTTTCTTT.

The gene calls are TRBV5-1 and TRBJ2-2; TRBD1 matches 10 bases. The CDR3 contains 20 residues. Looked up from germline, CDR1 is SGHRS and CDR2 is YFSETQ. After removal of 1 base from V and 0 bases from J, the junction contained 12 bases not matched to a gene. CDR3 nucleotide sequence: TGCGCCAGCAGCTTGCTTTGGACAGGGGGAAATTGGGCGAACACCGGGGAGCTGTTTTTT. Translated: CASSLLWTGGNWANTGELFF.

This clonotype was found a few times. The chain carries TRBV11-3 and TRBJ2-3; a possible D gene is TRBD1 (5 bases). CDR3 length: 13 residues. V was shortened by 1 base and J by 9 bases, with 11 bases between the two germline ends. Looked up from germline, CDR1 is SGHNT and CDR2 is YENEEA. In DNA form, the CDR3 reads TGTGCCAGCAGCTTAGCCCTGACAGCCACGCAGTATTTT. Translation: CASSLALTATQYF. Complete variable domain (other parts from reference TRBV11-3 and TRBJ2-3): EAGVVQSPRYKIIEKKQPVAFWCNPISGHNTLYWYLQNLGQGPELLIRYENEEAVDDSQLPKDRFSAERLKGVDSTLKIQPAELGDSAVYLCASSLALTATQYFGPGTRLTVL.

CDR3 loop: CASSFDGPHNEQFF. In nucleotides, the CDR3 is TGCGCCAGCAGCTTTGATGGCCCCCACAATGAGCAGTTCTTC. This rearrangement joins TRBV5-1 to TRBJ2-1; no definite D call. CDR1 and CDR2 (germline): SGHRS, YFSETQ. Trimming stripped 2 bases from V and 5 bases from J, with 11 bases between. This CDR3 has 14 amino acids.

The chain recombines TRBV7-9 with TRBJ2-7; D gene ambiguous. CDR1 is SEHNR, CDR2 FQNEAQ, per germline (reference sequence). The CDR3 covers 15 residues. Between the trimmed V and J ends, which lost 4 bases and 3 bases, there was a span of 16 bases. The CDR3 sequence: CASSSPLRPHYEQYF. In DNA, the CDR3 is TGTGCCAGCAGCTCGCCTTTGCGACCACACTACGAGCAGTACTTC.

This chain connects TRBV20-1 to TRBJ2-3; the D gene is possibly TRBD1 (6 bases). The CDR3 loop spans 17 amino acids. Trimming took off 7 bases at V and 0 bases at J, with 23 bases between the two ends. The germline gives CDR1 DFQATT, CDR2 SNEGSKA (reference sequence). Here the CDR3 reads CSVQGLQSHSSTDTQYF. The CDR3 DNA reads TGCAGTGTACAGGGTCTGCAATCCCACTCTAGCACAGATACGCAGTATTTT.

The chain links TRBV20-1 to TRBJ2-3, with D hard to call. The germline V gene encodes CDR1 DFQATT and CDR2 SNEGSKA (reference sequence). V was pared by 3 bases and J by 6 bases, with 7 bases between. The CDR3 has 11 amino acids. CDR3 coding DNA: TGCAGTGCTAGTTCACGGGATACGCAGTATTTT. The encoded protein is CSASSRDTQYF.

Only a few counts were recorded for this clonotype. The chain employs TRBV29-1 and TRBJ2-3; unclear D gene. V shed 3 bases and J shed 1 base, with 8 bases lying between them. CDR1 is SQVTM and CDR2 is ANQGSEA in the germline V gene. The CDR3 covers 13 residues. The chain's CDR3 is CSVESPGTDTQYF. The CDR3 DNA reads as TGCAGCGTTGAGAGTCCAGGCACAGATACGCAGTATTTT.

This clonotype was seen repeatedly, ten times or more. The chain combines TRBV20-1 with TRBJ2-7; 9 bases align to TRBD1. The CDR3 sequence is 16 residues long. Germline V gene lookup returns CDR1 DFQATT and CDR2 SNEGSKA (reference sequence). Losses at the gene ends were 0 bases for V and 0 bases for J; bases not matched to a gene: 6. CDR3 protein: CSARDMTGGSSYEQYF. CDR3 in DNA: TGCAGTGCTAGAGATATGACAGGGGGGAGCTCCTACGAGCAGTACTTC.

The chain joins TRBV4-2 to TRBJ1-1, with a tentative D call TRBD1 (5 bases). This CDR3 is 15 amino acids long. CDR1 is LGHNA and CDR2 is YNFKEQ in the germline V gene. Trimming pared 1 base from V and 2 bases from J, leaving 11 bases between. As DNA, the CDR3 is TGTGCCAGCAGCCAAGTGGGGGAGGACAACACTGAAGCTTTCTTT. Protein product: CASSQVGEDNTEAFF.

This clonotype was detected only a few times. The chain carries TRBV29-1 and TRBJ2-1, with 8 bases that match TRBD1. Germline V gene lookup returns CDR1 SQVTM and CDR2 ANQGSEA. Trimming at V came to 7 bases and at J to 5 bases, leaving 4 bases not matched to a gene. This CDR3 spans 12 amino acids. DNA of the CDR3: TGCAGCGGGAGCAGGGGGCACAATGAGCAGTTCTTC. Translation gives CSGSRGHNEQFF.

This clonotype was seen a few times. CDR3 region: CASSLSAGRSWEQYF. As DNA, the CDR3 is TGTGCCAGCAGTTTATCTGCGGGACGGTCATGGGAGCAGTACTTC. V usage is TRBV27 and J usage is TRBJ2-7; maybe TRBD2 (6 bases). The CDR3 is made up of 15 amino acids. The ends were cut back, 0 bases at V and 7 bases at J, with 16 bases in the middle. Germline CDR1 is MNHEY and CDR2 is SMNVEV (reference sequence).

The J gene is TRBJ2-3, the V gene TRBV5-1, with TRBD1 matching 7 bases. This CDR3 contains 15 residues. Germline V gene lookup returns CDR1 SGHRS and CDR2 YFSETQ. Trimming removed 4 bases from V and 0 bases from J; junction bases left unmatched: 5. This CDR3 is CASSVTGESTDTQYF. The CDR3, as DNA: TGCGCCAGCAGCGTAACAGGGGAAAGCACAGATACGCAGTATTTT.

This clonotype was seen ten or more times. The J gene is TRBJ2-2, the V gene TRBV29-1, with D tentatively TRBD2 (6 bases). Germline loops: CDR1 SQVTM, CDR2 ANQGSEA. The CDR3 extends over 13 amino acids. Between the trimmed V and J ends, which lost 4 bases and 8 bases, there was a span of 14 bases. CDR3 sequence reads: CSVGLAEGGELFF. The CDR3 nucleotides read TGCAGCGTTGGCTTAGCGGAAGGTGGGGAGCTGTTTTTT.

The table lists this clonotype with many counts. V and J are TRBV12-3 or TRBV12-4 and TRBJ2-2, with 7 bases aligning to TRBD1. The CDR3 spans 15 residues. V lost 5 bases to trimming and J lost 8 bases; unmatched junction nucleotides: 11. The CDR3 nucleotides are TGTGCCAGCAGTCGAGACAGGGTTAATTCTGGGGAGCTGTTTTTT. Its protein product is CASSRDRVNSGELFF.

The rearrangement joins TRBV29-1 to TRBJ1-1, with D perhaps TRBD1 (6 bases). The CDR3 consists of 15 residues. In germline, CDR1 is SQVTM, CDR2 ANQGSEA. V gave up 1 base and J gave up 4 bases, with 16 bases separating them. CDR3 DNA: TGCAGCGTTGAAGGATCTGGGGGGCAGTTCACTGAAGCTTTCTTT. Protein product: CSVEGSGGQFTEAFF.

This clonotype was observed at least ten times. The CDR3 DNA reads as TGCAGCGTTGATAGTACGGGTAGCCAGTTCTTC. Amino acid sequence: CSVDSTGSQFF. The gene calls are TRBV29-1 and TRBJ2-1; D uncertain. Trimming shortened V by 3 bases and J by 13 bases, and 13 bases separated the two germline ends. The CDR3 has 11 residues. Germline lookup yields CDR1 SQVTM and CDR2 ANQGSEA.

This chain's CDR3 is CSAGRVGQETQYF. The DNA of the CDR3 is TGCAGTGCAGGGAGGGTCGGCCAAGAGACCCAGTACTTC. The chain couples TRBV20-1 to TRBJ2-5; 7 nucleotides agree with TRBD2. Per the germline V gene, CDR1 is DFQATT and CDR2 is SNEGSKA (reference sequence). The CDR3 sequence is 13 residues long. The J segment lost 1 base and the V segment lost 6 bases, leaving 5 bases of the junction unmatched.

This clonotype occurred many times. The chain recombines TRBV7-2 with TRBJ2-7; D remains ambiguous. Deletions cut 5 bases from V and 2 bases from J, with 7 bases between. The germline gives CDR1 SGHTA, CDR2 FQGNSA. The CDR3 spans 12 residues. Written as DNA, the CDR3 is TGTGCCAGCAGCCTTAACGCCTACGAGCAGTACTTC. It codes for CASSLNAYEQYF.

There are a few counts of this clonotype. The V call is TRBV5-1, the J call TRBJ2-2, with no clear D. The CDR3 covers 12 residues. Germline CDR1 reads SGHRS; CDR2 reads YFSETQ. With 2 bases removed from V and 4 bases from J, the gap between germline ends came to 3 bases. In DNA form, the CDR3 reads TGCGCCAGCAGCTTTCCCACCGGGGAGCTGTTTTTT. This translates into CASSFPTGELFF.

The chain combines TRBV6-1 with TRBJ1-1; D is undetermined. Trimming cost V 5 bases and J 8 bases, with 24 bases left between them. CDR3 length equals 16 residues. From germline, CDR1 is MNHNS and CDR2 SASEGT. CDR3 DNA sequence: TGTGCCAGCAGTCACGCCCTTACAGCCCCGACCGGGGAAGCTTTCTTT. This sequence encodes CASSHALTAPTGEAFF.

This chain links TRBV7-8 with TRBJ2-1; 14 nucleotides align to TRBD2. CDR3 length: 19 residues. V dropped 5 bases and J dropped 2; count of bases not matched to a gene: 11. Germline V CDR1 and CDR2: SGHVS, FQNEAQ. CDR3 in DNA: TGTGCCAGCAGCCCTCGACTAGCGGGAGGGCCGGTCGCCTACAATGAGCAGTTCTTC. Translating gives CASSPRLAGGPVAYNEQFF.

This clonotype was recorded many times. The J gene is TRBJ2-1, the V gene TRBV9; 9 nucleotides line up with TRBD2. The V and J ends lost 2 bases and 7 bases, in that order; junction bases with no gene match: 10. The germline V gene encodes CDR1 SGDLS and CDR2 YYNGEE. There are 16 residues in the CDR3. Here the CDR3 reads CASSVSGVAGDNEQFF. In DNA form, the CDR3 reads TGTGCCAGCAGCGTCTCAGGGGTAGCGGGAGATAATGAGCAGTTCTTC. The variable domain in full, completed from reference TRBV9 and TRBJ2-1, reads DSGVTQTPKHLITATGQRVTLRCSPRSGDLSVYWYQQSLDQGLQFLIQYYNGEERAKGNILERFSAQQFPDLHSELNLSSLELGDSALYFCASSVSGVAGDNEQFFGPGTRLTVL.

The chain employs TRBV20-1 and TRBJ2-5, with 10 bases that match TRBD2. Germline CDR1 reads DFQATT; CDR2 reads SNEGSKA (reference sequence). After removal of 3 bases from V and 4 bases from J, the junction contained 14 bases not matched to a gene. The CDR3 has 17 residues. The DNA for the CDR3 is TGCAGTGCTAGTCGGGCTAGCGGGAGATTATTCGGAGAGACCCAGTACTTC. Residues: CSASRASGRLFGETQYF.

Notes on this clonotype: This clone may be a read error of a much larger clone one base away. The V call is TRBV29-1, the J call TRBJ2-3, with D unresolved. The V gene's germline CDR1 is SQVTM and CDR2 ANQGSEA. Trimming shortened V by 6 bases and J by 2 bases, and 3 bases separated the two germline ends. The CDR3 covers 10 residues. CDR3 protein: CSVNTDTQYF. CDR3 DNA sequence: TGCAGCGTGAACACAGATACGCAGTATTTT.

V and J are TRBV20-1 and TRBJ2-3, with D maybe TRBD2 (7 bases). Trimming cost V 6 bases and J 4 bases, with 14 bases left between them. In germline, CDR1 is DFQATT, CDR2 SNEGSKA (reference sequence). The CDR3 extends over 13 amino acids. As DNA, the CDR3 is TGCAGTGCAGGGGGGAGGGCAGCAGATACGCAGTATTTT. Translated: CSAGGRAADTQYF.